This T cell receptor beta chain was sequenced in a study of graft-versus-host responses after intestinal transplantation. About the research overall: Multivisceral, liver-intestinal, or isolated intestinal transplants were given to recipients. Induction using anti-thymocyte globulin, followed by tacrolimus and steroids for roughly 3 years, was given to all recipients.

Note on this clone: The antigen is not known.

Study-level points and caveats: Some GvH clones were seen earlier in gut or blood, suggesting intestinal origin.

Repertoires were generated with immunoSEQ multiplex PCR, while TCRdb's copy carries only in-frame clones and drops some. The sample includes approximately 12,000 clones, about 93% of them seen just once. Germline loops: CDR1 MNHNY, CDR2 SVGAGI (reference sequence). The CDR3 has 15 residues. Trimming took 7 bases from V and 2 from J; bases not matched to a gene: 10. The material was PBMCs, obtained around 110 days after intestinal transplant. V usage is TRBV6-6 and J usage is TRBJ2-5; 7 bases align to TRBD2. This TCR was sampled from a human patient who received an intestinal transplant, so some T cells may come from the graft donor. The CDR3 DNA reads as TGTGCCAGCACTGGTGAGGGACTACCACAAGAGACCCAGTACTTC. It codes for CASTGEGLPQETQYF.